The clone carrying this T cell receptor (beta chain) occurred once. Per germline, CDR1 LGHNA and CDR2 YNFKEQ. V was pared by 1 base and J by 4 bases, with 10 bases between. This CDR3 region has 15 residues. The data stem from a study of ipilimumab plus nivolumab after autologous stem cell transplantation. For the study at large: Typical patient got 5 ipilimumab doses and seven to nine nivolumab doses (median). Myeloma patients were high-risk transplant-naive or relapsed within 3 years of first autologous transplant.

The data were produced by immunoSEQ multiplex PCR, yet TCRdb's version contains in-frame clones alone and is incomplete. In the table there are about 40,000 clones, nearly 95% of which are singletons. Dosing: nivolumab 3 mg/kg IV, weeks 1, 4, 7, 10, then every two weeks to week 26. This chain links TRBV4-2 with TRBJ1-4; D is unresolved. The sequenced sample was PBMCs, obtained in a trial of ipilimumab plus nivolumab as post-transplant consolidation. The clonotype comes from a male donor with multiple myeloma. This chain's CDR3 is CASSQVLSFNEKLFF. CDR3 DNA sequence: TGTGCCAGCAGCCAAGTCCTGAGTTTTAATGAAAAACTGTTTTTT.